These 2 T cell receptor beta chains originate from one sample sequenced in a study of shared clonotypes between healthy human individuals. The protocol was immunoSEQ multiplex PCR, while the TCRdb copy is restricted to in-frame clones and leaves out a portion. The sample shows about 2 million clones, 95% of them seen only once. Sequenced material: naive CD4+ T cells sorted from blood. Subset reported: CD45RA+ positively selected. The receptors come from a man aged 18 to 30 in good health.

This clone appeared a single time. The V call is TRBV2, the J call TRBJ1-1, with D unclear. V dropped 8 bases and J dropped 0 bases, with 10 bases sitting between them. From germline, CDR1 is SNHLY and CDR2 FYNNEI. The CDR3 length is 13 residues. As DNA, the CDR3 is TGTGCCAGCGTGGGCCAAATGAACACTGAAGCTTTCTTT. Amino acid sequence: CASVGQMNTEAFF.

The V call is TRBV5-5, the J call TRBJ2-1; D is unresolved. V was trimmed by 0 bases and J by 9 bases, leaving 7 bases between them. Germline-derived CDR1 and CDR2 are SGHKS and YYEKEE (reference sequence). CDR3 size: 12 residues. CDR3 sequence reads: CASSLVAPEQFF. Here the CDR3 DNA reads TGTGCCAGCAGCTTGGTAGCTCCTGAGCAGTTCTTC.